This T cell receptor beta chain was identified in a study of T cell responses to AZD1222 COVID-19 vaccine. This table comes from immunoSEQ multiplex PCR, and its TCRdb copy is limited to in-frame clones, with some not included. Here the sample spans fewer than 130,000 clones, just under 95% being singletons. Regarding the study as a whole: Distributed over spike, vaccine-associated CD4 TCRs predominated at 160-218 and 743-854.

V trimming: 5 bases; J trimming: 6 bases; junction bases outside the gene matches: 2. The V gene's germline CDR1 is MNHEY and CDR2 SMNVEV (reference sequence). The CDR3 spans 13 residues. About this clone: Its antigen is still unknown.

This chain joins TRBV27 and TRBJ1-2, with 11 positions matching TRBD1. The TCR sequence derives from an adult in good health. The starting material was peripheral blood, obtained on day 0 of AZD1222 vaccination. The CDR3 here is CASSGDRGNGYTF. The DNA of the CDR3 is TGTGCCAGCAGTGGGGACAGGGGGAATGGCTACACCTTC.